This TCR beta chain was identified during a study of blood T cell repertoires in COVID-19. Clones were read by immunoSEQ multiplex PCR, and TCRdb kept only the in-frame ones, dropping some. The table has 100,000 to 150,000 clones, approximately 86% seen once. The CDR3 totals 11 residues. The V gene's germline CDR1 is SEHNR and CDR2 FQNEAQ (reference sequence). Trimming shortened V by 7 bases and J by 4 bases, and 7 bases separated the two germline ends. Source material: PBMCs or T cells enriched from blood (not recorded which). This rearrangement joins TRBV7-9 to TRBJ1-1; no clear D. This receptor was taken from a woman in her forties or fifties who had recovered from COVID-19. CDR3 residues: CASTGITEAFF. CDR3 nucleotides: TGTGCCAGCACCGGCATCACTGAAGCTTTCTTT.